Listed below are T cell receptor beta chains from one sample, sequenced in a study of long-term antiretroviral therapy in people with HIV. The protocol was immunoSEQ multiplex PCR, while the TCRdb copy is restricted to in-frame clones and leaves out a portion. The table has about 21,000 clones, 82% seen once; the top ten hold around 6%. Specimen: unsorted PBMCs, collected 0.2 years after starting antiretroviral therapy. The receptors were sampled from a woman aged 25-40 years with HIV. The CDR3 runs from the conserved cysteine through the conserved F or W. Each record gives: J gene, clone size, D gene, V gene, CDR3 DNA, CDR3 protein. A D gene is named only where the DNA matches it firmly. Clone size is not always given. Where it is, it says once, few, many or a class for expanded clones.

TRBJ1-2	.	TRBD1	TRBV7-9	TGTGCCAGCAGCTCGACCCGGGACAGGCGGATCCAAAACTATGGCTACACCTTC	CASSSTRDRRIQNYGYTF
TRBJ2-2	.	.	TRBV5-6	TGTGCCAGCAGCCTACCCGTCGGGGAGCTGTTTTTT	CASSLPVGELFF
TRBJ1-1	.	TRBD1	TRBV6-1	TGTGCCAACTCAGGGGGGGGGTACGGTTACACTGAAGCTTTCTTT	CANSGGGYGYTEAFF
TRBJ1-2	.	.	TRBV15	TGTGCCACCAGCGGTGGACAGAGCTATGGCTACACCTTC	CATSGGQSYGYTF
TRBJ2-3	.	.	TRBV6-5	TGTGCCAGCAGCACAGGGGATACGCAGTATTTT	CASSTGDTQYF
TRBJ1-3	.	TRBD1	TRBV4-1	TGCGCCAGCAGCCTCGCCGGGACAGGGTCTGCTGGAAACACCATATATTTT	CASSLAGTGSAGNTIYF
TRBJ1-5	few	TRBD1	TRBV5-3	TGTGCCAGAAGCTCGAACAGGGGAAGGAGCAATCAGCCCCAGCATTTT	CARSSNRGRSNQPQHF
TRBJ2-5	.	.	TRBV7-6	TGTGCCAGCAGCCGCCTCCTTCAAGAGACCCAGTACTTC	CASSRLLQETQYF
TRBJ2-1	.	TRBD1	TRBV10-1	TGCGCCAGCAGTCACAGGGGAAAGGATAATGAGCAGTTCTTC	CASSHRGKDNEQFF
TRBJ2-3	once	.	TRBV30	TGTGCCTGGACTCAGTCCGCCGAACGATTCACAGATACGCAGTATTTT	CAWTQSAERFTDTQYF
TRBJ1-6	.	.	TRBV7-8	TGTGCCAGCAGAGCCGCGGATGGCCATAATTCACCCCTCCACTTT	CASRAADGHNSPLHF
TRBJ2-1	.	TRBD2	TRBV14	TGTGCCAGCAGCCAAGAAGGGACTACCTCTCTTTACTACAATGAGCAGTTCTTC	CASSQEGTTSLYYNEQFF
TRBJ1-2	.	.	TRBV2	TGTGCCAGCAGGGCGGGTGCTAACTTTAACTATGGCTACACCTTC	CASRAGANFNYGYTF
TRBJ2-7	few	.	TRBV2	TGTGCCAGCAGTGCGACAGGGACTACCTACGAGCAGTACTTC	CASSATGTTYEQYF
TRBJ1-1	.	TRBD1	TRBV11-1	TGTGCCAGCAGCTACGACAGGGGACCGAACACTGAAGCTTTCTTT	CASSYDRGPNTEAFF